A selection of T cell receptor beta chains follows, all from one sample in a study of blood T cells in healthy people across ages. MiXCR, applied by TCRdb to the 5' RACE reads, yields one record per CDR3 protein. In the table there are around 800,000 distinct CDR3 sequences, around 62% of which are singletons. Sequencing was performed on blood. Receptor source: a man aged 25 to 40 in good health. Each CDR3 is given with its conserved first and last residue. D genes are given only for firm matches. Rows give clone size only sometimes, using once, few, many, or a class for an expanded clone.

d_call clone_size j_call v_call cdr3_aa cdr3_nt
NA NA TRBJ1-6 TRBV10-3 CAIRPSGYDSSPLHF TGTGCCATCAGGCCCAGCGGGTATGATTCTTCACCCCTCCACTTT
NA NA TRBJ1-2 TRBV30 CAWSPGRYGYTF TGTGCCTGGAGTCCGGGACGGTATGGCTACACCTTC
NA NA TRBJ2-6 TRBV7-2 CASSIGPRVAGANVLTF TGTGCCAGCAGCATAGGTCCCAGGGTTGCTGGGGCCAACGTCCTGACTTTC
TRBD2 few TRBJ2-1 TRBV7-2 CASSLDSGGDYEQFF TGTGCCAGCAGCTTAGACAGCGGGGGGGACTATGAGCAGTTCTTC
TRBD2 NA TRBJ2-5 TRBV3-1 CASTKRGGGETQYF TGTGCCAGCACCAAGCGGGGGGGCGGAGAGACCCAGTACTTC
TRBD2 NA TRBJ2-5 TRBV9 CASSVFAGGLGETQYF TGTGCCAGCAGCGTATTTGCGGGGGGCCTGGGGGAGACCCAGTACTTC
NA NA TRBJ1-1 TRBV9 CASSPDRKGTEAFF TGTGCCAGCAGCCCGGACAGAAAGGGTACTGAAGCTTTCTTT
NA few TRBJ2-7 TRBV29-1 CSVHGKIGVAGLYEQYF TGCAGCGTCCACGGAAAAATAGGGGTCGCGGGTTTGTACGAGCAGTACTTC
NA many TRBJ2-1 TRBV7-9 CASSLGPLSVNEQFF TGTGCCAGCAGCTTAGGTCCACTCTCGGTCAATGAGCAGTTCTTC
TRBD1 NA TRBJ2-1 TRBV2 CASRETQGATYNEQFF TGTGCCAGCAGGGAAACACAGGGGGCAACCTACAATGAGCAGTTCTTC
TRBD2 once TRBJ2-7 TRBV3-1 CASSASGTVNEQYF TGTGCCAGCAGCGCTAGCGGGACGGTTAATGAGCAGTACTTC
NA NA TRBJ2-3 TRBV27 CASSYIGTGPDTQYF TGTGCCAGCAGTTATATAGGGACCGGTCCAGATACGCAGTATTTT
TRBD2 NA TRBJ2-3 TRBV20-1 CSAPGSSGVTDTQYF TGCAGTGCCCCGGGTAGTAGCGGGGTTACAGATACGCAGTATTTT
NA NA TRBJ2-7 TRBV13 CASSDRTAYEQYF TGTGCCAGCAGCGATCGGACAGCTTACGAGCAGTACTTC
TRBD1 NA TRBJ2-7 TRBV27 CASNLLGQNEQYF TGTGCCAGCAATTTACTGGGACAGAACGAGCAGTACTTC
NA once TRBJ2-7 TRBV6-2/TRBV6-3 CASRIPSYEQYF TGTGCCAGCAGAATCCCTTCCTACGAGCAGTACTTC
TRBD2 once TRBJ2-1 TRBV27 CASGGGAYNEQFF TGTGCCAGCGGGGGAGGGGCCTACAATGAGCAGTTCTTC
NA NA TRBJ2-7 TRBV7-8 CASSRSGVYEQYF TGTGCCAGCAGCCGGAGTGGGGTTTACGAGCAGTACTTC
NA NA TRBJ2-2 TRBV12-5 CASGQVNTGELFF TGTGCTAGTGGACAGGTGAACACCGGGGAGCTGTTTTTT
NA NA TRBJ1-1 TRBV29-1 CSVADSLNTEAFF TGCAGCGTGGCCGACAGTCTGAACACTGAAGCTTTCTTT
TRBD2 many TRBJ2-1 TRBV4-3 CASSQAVTLTAGGPNEQFF TGCGCCAGCAGCCAAGCAGTGACCCTAACAGCGGGGGGGCCTAATGAGCAGTTCTTC
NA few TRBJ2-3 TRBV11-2 CASSLKSSTDTQYF TGTGCCAGCAGCTTAAAGTCTAGCACAGATACGCAGTATTTT
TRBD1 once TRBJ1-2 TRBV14 CASSPQGFGYTF TGTGCCAGCAGCCCACAGGGGTTCGGCTACACCTTC
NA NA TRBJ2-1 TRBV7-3 CASSPSDSSYNEQFF TGTGCCAGCAGCCCCTCCGACAGCTCCTACAATGAGCAGTTCTTC
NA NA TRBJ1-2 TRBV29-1 CSVESGHRYGYTF TGCAGCGTTGAAAGTGGACACCGCTATGGCTACACCTTC
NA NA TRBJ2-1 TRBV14 CASSQQRAYNEQFF TGTGCCAGCAGCCAGCAGCGGGCCTACAATGAGCAGTTCTTC
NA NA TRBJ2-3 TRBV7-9 CAGSRRGQPITDTQYF TGTGCCGGCAGCCGCCGGGGTCAGCCAATCACAGATACGCAGTATTTT
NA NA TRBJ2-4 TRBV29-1 CSVVEEPKNIQYF TGCAGCGTTGTGGAGGAACCCAAAAACATTCAGTACTTC
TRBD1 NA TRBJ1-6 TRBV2 CASSETGGNSPLHF TGTGCCAGCAGTGAAACAGGGGGTAATTCACCCCTCCACTTT
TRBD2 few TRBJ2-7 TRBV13 CASRLAGVKYEQYF TGTGCCAGCAGGCTAGCGGGGGTAAAATACGAGCAGTACTTC
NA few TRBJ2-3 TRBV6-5 CASSYRRLPTDTQYF TGTGCCAGCAGTTACAGGAGGTTACCCACAGATACGCAGTATTTT
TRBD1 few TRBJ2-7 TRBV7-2 CASSPGGSQSYEQYF TGTGCCAGCAGCCCAGGGGGCTCCCAATCCTACGAGCAGTACTTC
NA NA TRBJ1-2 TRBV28 CASSPTMSNYGYTF TGTGCCAGCAGTCCGACAATGAGTAACTATGGCTACACCTTC
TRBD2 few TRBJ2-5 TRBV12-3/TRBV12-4 CASRAGGGPIETQYF TGTGCCAGCAGAGCCGGGGGGGGGCCTATAGAGACCCAGTACTTC
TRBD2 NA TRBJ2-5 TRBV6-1 CASSEGRGDIETQYF TGTGCCAGCAGTGAAGGGCGGGGGGATATCGAGACCCAGTACTTC
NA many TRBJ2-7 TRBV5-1 CASSPGSLYEQYF TGTGCCAGCAGTCCAGGGTCTCTATACGAGCAGTACTTC
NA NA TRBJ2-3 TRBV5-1 CASSLRSADTQYF TGCGCCAGCAGCTTGCGCTCAGCAGATACGCAGTATTTT
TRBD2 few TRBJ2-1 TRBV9 CASSMFSGGTYNEQFF TGTGCCAGCAGCATGTTTAGCGGGGGTACCTACAATGAGCAGTTCTTC
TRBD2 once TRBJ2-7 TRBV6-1 CASSPRTGGISSYEQYF TGTGCCAGCAGTCCCCGAACCGGGGGGATTAGCTCCTACGAGCAGTACTTC
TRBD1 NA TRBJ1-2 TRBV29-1 CSVGQGALLQANYGYTF TGCAGCGTCGGACAGGGGGCTCTCCTTCAGGCTAACTATGGCTACACCTTC
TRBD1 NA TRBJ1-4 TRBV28 CASRTTVQGAGEKLFF TGTGCCAGCAGAACGACAGTACAGGGGGCAGGTGAAAAACTGTTTTTT
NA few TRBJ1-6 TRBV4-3 CASSQTGKNSPLHF TGCGCCAGCAGCCAAACAGGGAAAAATTCACCCCTCCACTTT
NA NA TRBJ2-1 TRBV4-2 CASSQDDGTDGEQFF TGTGCCAGCAGCCAAGATGATGGCACTGACGGGGAGCAGTTCTTC
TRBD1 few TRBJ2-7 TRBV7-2 CASTPGQAILTYEQYF TGTGCCAGCACCCCGGGACAGGCGATCCTTACCTACGAGCAGTACTTC
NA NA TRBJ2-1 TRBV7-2 CASSSHYNEQFF TGTGCCAGCAGCTCCCACTACAATGAGCAGTTCTTC
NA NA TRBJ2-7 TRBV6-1 CASSGLGGPYEQYF TGTGCCAGCAGTGGGCTAGGTGGCCCCTACGAGCAGTACTTC
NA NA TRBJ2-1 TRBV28 CASSAATPAYNEQFF TGTGCCAGCAGTGCCGCGACCCCGGCCTACAATGAGCAGTTCTTC
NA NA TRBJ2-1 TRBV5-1 CASSLTRTSYNEQFF TGCGCCAGCAGCTTAACCAGGACCTCCTACAATGAGCAGTTCTTC
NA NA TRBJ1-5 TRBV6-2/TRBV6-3 CASSYSGTDNQPQHF TGTGCCAGCAGTTACTCCGGGACGGATAATCAGCCCCAGCATTTT
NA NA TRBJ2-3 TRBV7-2 CASSLDGRAQDTQYF TGTGCCAGCAGCTTAGATGGTAGGGCGCAGGATACGCAGTATTTT
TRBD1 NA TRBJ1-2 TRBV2 CASRGDSVYGYTF TGTGCCAGCAGAGGGGACAGCGTCTATGGCTACACCTTC
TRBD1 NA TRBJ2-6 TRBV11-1 CASSTTHRGVGANVLTF TGTGCCAGCAGCACAACTCACAGGGGCGTGGGGGCCAACGTCCTGACTTTC
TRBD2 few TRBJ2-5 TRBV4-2 CASSQEGLGGAQYF TGTGCCAGCAGCCAAGAGGGGCTCGGGGGGGCCCAGTACTTC
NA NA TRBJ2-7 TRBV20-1 CSARSRTYYNEQYF TGCAGTGCTAGATCGCGGACATACTACAATGAGCAGTACTTC
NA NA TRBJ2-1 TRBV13 CASGLPPGTDNEQFF TGTGCCAGCGGCTTACCACCAGGGACGGACAATGAGCAGTTCTTC
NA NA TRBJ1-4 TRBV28 CASSLYGTNEKLFF TGTGCCAGCAGTTTATATGGAACTAATGAAAAACTGTTTTTT
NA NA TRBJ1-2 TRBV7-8 CASSAGTVWDGYTF TGTGCCAGCAGCGCCGGGACGGTCTGGGATGGCTACACCTTC
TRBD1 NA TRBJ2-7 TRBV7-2 CASSVRDRTSEQYF TGTGCCAGCAGCGTAAGGGACAGGACTTCCGAGCAGTACTTC
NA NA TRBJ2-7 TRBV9 CASSPEGAFTYEQYF TGTGCCAGCAGCCCAGAAGGGGCCTTTACCTACGAGCAGTACTTC